This T cell receptor beta chain was found in a study of human T cells and chemical hapten exposure. Stated time point: healthy volunteer bleed at 6 weeks. The template was total RNA from unfractionated whole blood. Via MiXCR, TCRdb re-called the RACE reads, giving one row per CDR3 protein. This table holds more than 75,000 distinct CDR3 sequences, over 8.5% found once. This clonotype originated in a male donor in good health. Some clones in this sample may be carry-over from other donors' samples. The specimen sequenced was whole blood.

CDR3 coding DNA: TGTGCCAGCAGTTACTCTAGTCTTTCGGGGAATCAGCCCCAGCATTTT. This codes for CASSYSSLSGNQPQHF. This chain connects TRBV6-5 to TRBJ1-5; D unclear. This CDR3 is 16 amino acids long. Germline V CDR1 and CDR2: MNHEY, SVGAGI. V was pared by 0 bases and J by 4 bases, with 13 bases between.